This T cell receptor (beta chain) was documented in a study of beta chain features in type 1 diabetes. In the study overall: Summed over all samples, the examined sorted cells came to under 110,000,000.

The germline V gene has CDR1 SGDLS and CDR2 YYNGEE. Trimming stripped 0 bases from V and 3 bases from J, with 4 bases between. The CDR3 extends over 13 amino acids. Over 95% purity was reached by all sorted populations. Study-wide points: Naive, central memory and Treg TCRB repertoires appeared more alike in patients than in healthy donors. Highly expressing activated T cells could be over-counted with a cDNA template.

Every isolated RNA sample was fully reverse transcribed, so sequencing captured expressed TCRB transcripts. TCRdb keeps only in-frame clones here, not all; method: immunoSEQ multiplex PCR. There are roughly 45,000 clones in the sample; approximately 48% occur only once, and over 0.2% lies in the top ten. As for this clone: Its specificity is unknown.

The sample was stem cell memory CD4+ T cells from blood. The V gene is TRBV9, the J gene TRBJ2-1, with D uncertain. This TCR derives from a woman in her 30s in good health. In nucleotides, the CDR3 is TGTGCCAGCAGCGTAGCCTACTACAATGAGCAGTTCTTC. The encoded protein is CASSVAYYNEQFF.